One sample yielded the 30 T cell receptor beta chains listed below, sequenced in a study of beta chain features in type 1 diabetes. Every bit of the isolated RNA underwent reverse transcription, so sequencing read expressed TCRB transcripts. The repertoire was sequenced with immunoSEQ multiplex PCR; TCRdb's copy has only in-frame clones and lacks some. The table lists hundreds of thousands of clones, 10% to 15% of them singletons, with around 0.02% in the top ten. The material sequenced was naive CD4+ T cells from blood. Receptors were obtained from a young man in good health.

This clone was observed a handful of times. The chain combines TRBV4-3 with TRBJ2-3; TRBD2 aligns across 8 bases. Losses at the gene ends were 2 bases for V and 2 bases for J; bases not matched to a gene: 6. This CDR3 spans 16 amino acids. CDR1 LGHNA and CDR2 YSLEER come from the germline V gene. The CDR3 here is CASSQRSGGYTDTQYF. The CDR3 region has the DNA TGCGCCAGCAGCCAAAGGTCGGGGGGGTACACAGATACGCAGTATTTT.

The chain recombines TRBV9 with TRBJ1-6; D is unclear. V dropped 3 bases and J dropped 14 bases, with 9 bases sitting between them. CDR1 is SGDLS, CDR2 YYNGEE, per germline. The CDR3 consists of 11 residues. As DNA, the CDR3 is TGTGCCAGCAGCGCCCCGGGATCCCTCCACTTT. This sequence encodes CASSAPGSLHF.

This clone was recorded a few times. Written as DNA, the CDR3 is TGTGCCAGTACCGGGACTAGCGCTATGGTTACCCAGTACTTC. This gives the protein CASTGTSAMVTQYF. The rearrangement uses TRBV6-5 and TRBJ2-5; 10 positions match TRBD2. This CDR3 spans 14 amino acids. V lost 9 bases, J lost 8 bases, and 12 bases stayed unmatched. The V gene's germline CDR1 is MNHEY and CDR2 SVGAGI.

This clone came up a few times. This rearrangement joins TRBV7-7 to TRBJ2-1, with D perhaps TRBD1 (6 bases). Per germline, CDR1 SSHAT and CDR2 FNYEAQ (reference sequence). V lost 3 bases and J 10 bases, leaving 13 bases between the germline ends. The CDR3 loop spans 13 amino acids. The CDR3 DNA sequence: TGTGCCAGCAGCTTGGACAGAACGGAGGAGCAGTTCTTC. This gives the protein CASSLDRTEEQFF.

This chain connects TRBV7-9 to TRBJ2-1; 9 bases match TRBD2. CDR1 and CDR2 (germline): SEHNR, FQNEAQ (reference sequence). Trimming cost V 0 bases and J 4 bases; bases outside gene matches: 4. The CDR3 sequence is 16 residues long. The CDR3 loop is CASSLAGGGAYNEQFF. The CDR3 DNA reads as TGTGCCAGCAGCTTAGCCGGCGGGGGGGCTTACAATGAGCAGTTCTTC.

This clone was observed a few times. In DNA, the CDR3 is TGCGCCAGCAGCCAGAGGTCGGGGGGCGTTGAGGGAGGCACTGAAGCTTTCTTT. Encoded protein: CASSQRSGGVEGGTEAFF. This chain links TRBV5-1 with TRBJ1-1, with a possible D match to TRBD1 (6 bases). Per germline, CDR1 SGHRS and CDR2 YFSETQ. Trimming pared 4 bases from V and 4 bases from J, leaving 26 bases between. This CDR3 is built from 18 residues.

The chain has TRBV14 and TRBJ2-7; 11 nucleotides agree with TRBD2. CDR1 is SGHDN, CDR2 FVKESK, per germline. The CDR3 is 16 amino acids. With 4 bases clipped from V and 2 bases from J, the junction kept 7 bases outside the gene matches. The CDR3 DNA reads TGTGCCAGCAGCCCGTCTAGCGGGAGGATTCCCTACGAGCAGTACTTC. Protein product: CASSPSSGRIPYEQYF.

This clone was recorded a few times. The CDR3 coding sequence is TGCGCCAGCAGCTTGGGACTAGCGGGAGGGCCTCTTCGCACAGATACGCAGTATTTT. This translates into CASSLGLAGGPLRTDTQYF. This chain connects TRBV5-1 to TRBJ2-3, with 14 bases aligning to TRBD2. Germline assignment: CDR1 SGHRS and CDR2 YFSETQ. CDR3 size: 19 residues. The V segment lost 0 bases and the J segment 1 base; nucleotides outside the gene matches: 7.

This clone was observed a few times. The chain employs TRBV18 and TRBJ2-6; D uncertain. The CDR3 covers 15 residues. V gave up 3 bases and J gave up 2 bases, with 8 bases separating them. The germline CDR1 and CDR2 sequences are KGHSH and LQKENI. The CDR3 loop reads CASSPPGPGANVLTF. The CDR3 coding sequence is TGTGCCAGCTCACCCCCAGGCCCTGGGGCCAACGTCCTGACTTTC.

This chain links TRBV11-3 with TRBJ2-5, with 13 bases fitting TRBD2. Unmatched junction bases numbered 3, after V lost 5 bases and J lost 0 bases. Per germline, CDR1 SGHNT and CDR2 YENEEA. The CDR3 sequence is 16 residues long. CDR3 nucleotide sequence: TGTGCCAGCAGCATCGGGACTAGCGGGGACCAAGAGACCCAGTACTTC. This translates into CASSIGTSGDQETQYF.

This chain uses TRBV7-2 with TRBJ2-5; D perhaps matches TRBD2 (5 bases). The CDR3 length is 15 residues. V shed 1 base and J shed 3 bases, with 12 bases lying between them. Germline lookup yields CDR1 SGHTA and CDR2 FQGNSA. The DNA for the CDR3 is TGTGCCAGCAGCTTAGTCGGCCGGGGAGAAGAGACCCAGTACTTC. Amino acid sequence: CASSLVGRGEETQYF.

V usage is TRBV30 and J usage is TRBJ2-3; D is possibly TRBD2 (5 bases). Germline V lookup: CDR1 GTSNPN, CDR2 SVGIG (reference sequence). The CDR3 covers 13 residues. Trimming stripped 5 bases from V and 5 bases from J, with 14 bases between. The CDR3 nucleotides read TGTGCCTGGTCGGACTCAGGCGTAGATACGCAGTATTTT. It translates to CAWSDSGVDTQYF.

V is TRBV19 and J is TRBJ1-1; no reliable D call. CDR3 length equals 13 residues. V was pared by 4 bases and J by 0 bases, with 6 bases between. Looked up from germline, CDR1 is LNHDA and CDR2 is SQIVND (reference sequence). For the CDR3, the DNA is TGTGCCAGTAGTACCACATTGAACACTGAAGCTTTCTTT. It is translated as CASSTTLNTEAFF.

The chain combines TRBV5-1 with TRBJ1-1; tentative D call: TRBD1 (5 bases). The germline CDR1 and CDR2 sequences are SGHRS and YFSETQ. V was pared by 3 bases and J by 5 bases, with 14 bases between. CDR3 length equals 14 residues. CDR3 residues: CASSSPGGSTEAFF. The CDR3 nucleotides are TGCGCCAGCAGCTCCCCGGGGGGTAGTACTGAAGCTTTCTTT.

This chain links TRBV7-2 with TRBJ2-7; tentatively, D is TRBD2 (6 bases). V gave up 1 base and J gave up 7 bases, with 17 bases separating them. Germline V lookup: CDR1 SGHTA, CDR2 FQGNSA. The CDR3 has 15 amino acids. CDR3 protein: CASSLGVGAGWEQYF. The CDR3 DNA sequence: TGTGCCAGCAGCTTAGGCGTCGGGGCGGGGTGGGAGCAGTACTTC.

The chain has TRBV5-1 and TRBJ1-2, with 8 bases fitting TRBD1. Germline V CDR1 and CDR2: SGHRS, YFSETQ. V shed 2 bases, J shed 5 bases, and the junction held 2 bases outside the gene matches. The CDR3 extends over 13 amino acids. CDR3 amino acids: CASSLRTGYGYTF. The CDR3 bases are TGCGCCAGCAGCTTAAGGACAGGGTATGGCTACACCTTC.

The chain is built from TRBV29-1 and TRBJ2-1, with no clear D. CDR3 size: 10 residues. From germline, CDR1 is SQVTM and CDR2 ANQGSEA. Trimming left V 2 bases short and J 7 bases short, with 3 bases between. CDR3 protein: CSVEQNEQFF. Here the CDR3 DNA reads TGCAGCGTTGAACAGAATGAGCAGTTCTTC.

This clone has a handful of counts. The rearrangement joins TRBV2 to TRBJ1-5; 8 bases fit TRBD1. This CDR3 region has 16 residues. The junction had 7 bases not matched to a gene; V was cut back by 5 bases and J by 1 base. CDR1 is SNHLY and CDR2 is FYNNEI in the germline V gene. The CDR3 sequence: CASSLTQGVSNQPQHF. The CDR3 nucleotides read TGTGCCAGCAGTCTCACACAGGGGGTGAGCAATCAGCCCCAGCATTTT.

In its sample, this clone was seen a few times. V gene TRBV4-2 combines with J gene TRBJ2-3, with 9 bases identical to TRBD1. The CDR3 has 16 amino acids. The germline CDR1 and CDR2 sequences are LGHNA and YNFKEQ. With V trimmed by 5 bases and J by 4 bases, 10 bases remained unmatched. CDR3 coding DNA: TGTGCCAGCAGCGCACAGGGGGCAGTGGGTGCAGATACGCAGTATTTT. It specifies CASSAQGAVGADTQYF.

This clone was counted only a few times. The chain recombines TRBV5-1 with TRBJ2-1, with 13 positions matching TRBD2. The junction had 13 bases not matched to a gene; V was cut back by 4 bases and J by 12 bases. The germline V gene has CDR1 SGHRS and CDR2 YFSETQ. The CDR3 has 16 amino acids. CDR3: CASSQTSGRAGVRQFF. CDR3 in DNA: TGCGCCAGCAGCCAAACTAGCGGGAGGGCAGGGGTAAGGCAGTTCTTC. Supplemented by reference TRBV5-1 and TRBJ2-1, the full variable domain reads KAGVTQTPRYLIKTRGQQVTLSCSPISGHRSVSWYQQTPGQGLQFLFEYFSETQRNKGNFPGRFSGRQFSNSRSEMNVSTLELGDSALYLCASSQTSGRAGVRQFFGPGTRLTVL.

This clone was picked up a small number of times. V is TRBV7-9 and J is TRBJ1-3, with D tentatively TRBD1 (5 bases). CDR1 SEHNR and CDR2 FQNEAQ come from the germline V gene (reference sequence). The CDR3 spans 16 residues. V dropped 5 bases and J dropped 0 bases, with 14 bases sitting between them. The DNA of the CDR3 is TGTGCCAGCAGCGGGGAAGGGGTATACTCTGGAAACACCATATATTTT. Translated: CASSGEGVYSGNTIYF.

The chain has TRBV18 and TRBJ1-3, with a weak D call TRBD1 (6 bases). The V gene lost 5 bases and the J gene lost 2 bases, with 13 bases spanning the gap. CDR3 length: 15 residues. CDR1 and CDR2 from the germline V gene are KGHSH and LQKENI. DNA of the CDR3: TGTGCCAGCTCAAATACCGGGACACCTGGAAACACCATATATTTT. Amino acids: CASSNTGTPGNTIYF.

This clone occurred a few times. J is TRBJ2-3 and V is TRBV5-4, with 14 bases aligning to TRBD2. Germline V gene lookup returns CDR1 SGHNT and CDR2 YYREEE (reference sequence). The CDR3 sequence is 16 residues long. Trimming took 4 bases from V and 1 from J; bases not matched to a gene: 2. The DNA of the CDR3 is TGTGCCAGCAGCGCGGGACTAGCGGGGGGCACAGATACGCAGTATTTT. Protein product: CASSAGLAGGTDTQYF.

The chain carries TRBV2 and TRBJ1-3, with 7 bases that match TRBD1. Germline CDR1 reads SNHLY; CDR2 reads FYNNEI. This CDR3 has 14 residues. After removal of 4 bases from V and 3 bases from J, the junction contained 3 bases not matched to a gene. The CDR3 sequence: CASSGNRGGNTIYF. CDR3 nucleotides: TGTGCCAGCAGTGGGAACAGGGGTGGAAACACCATATATTTT.

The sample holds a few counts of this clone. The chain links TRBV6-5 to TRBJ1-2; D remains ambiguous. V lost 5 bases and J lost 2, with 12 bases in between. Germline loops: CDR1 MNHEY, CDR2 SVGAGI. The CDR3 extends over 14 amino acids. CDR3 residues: CASSPDQSNYGYTF. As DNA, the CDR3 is TGTGCCAGCAGTCCAGATCAGTCGAACTATGGCTACACCTTC.

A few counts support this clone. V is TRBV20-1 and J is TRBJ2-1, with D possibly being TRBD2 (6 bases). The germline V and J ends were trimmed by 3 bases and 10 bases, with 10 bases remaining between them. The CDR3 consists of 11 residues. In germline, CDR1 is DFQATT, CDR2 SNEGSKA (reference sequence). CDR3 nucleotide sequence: TGCAGTGCTAGCGGGGGACCCGAGCAGTTCTTC. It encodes CSASGGPEQFF.

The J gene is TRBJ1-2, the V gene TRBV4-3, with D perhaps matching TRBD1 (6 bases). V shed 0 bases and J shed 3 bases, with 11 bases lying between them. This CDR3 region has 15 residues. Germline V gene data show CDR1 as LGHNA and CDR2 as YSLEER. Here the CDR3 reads CASSQDRGGYYGYTF. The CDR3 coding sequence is TGCGCCAGCAGCCAAGATCGAGGGGGTTACTATGGCTACACCTTC.

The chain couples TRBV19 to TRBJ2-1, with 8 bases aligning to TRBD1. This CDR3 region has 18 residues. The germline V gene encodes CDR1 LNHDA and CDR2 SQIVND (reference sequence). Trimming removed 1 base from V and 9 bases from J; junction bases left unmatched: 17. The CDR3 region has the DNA TGTGCCAGTAGTATAGCCCCCGGGCAGGGGGCGAATAACGGTGAGCAGTTCTTC. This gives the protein CASSIAPGQGANNGEQFF.

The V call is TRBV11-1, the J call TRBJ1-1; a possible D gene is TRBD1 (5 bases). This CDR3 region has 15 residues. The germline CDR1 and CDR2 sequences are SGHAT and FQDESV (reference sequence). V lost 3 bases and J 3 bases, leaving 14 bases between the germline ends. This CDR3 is CASSFPTSGDTEAFF. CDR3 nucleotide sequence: TGTGCCAGCAGCTTCCCAACCTCGGGGGACACTGAAGCTTTCTTT.

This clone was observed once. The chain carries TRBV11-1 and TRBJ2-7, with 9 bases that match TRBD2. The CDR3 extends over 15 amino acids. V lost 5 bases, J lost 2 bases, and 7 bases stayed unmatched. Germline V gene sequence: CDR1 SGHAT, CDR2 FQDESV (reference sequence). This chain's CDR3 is CASSPSLAGTYEQYF. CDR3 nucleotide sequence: TGTGCCAGCAGCCCCTCGCTAGCGGGGACCTACGAGCAGTACTTC.